The 30 T cell receptor beta chains presented below share a single source sample, sequenced in a study of cytotoxic CD8 clonotypes in ibrutinib-treated CLL. Sequenced by immunoSEQ multiplex PCR; TCRdb stores in-frame clones only, minus some. The table includes fewer than 100,000 clones, just over 85% detected once. The material was PBMCs, obtained before ibrutinib treatment. All receptors come from a human donor with chronic lymphocytic leukemia.

The chain combines TRBV29-1 with TRBJ1-3; D gene uncertain. Germline-derived CDR1 and CDR2 are SQVTM and ANQGSEA. This CDR3 contains 13 residues. V was clipped by 8 bases and J by 1 base, with 12 bases between them. CDR3 sequence reads: CSTRASSGNTIYF. DNA for the CDR3: TGCAGCACCCGGGCCTCATCTGGAAACACCATATATTTT.

The chain employs TRBV7-2 and TRBJ1-4, with a tentative D call TRBD1 (6 bases). The CDR3 consists of 16 residues. V gave up 2 bases and J gave up 3 bases, with 13 bases separating them. Germline V gene data show CDR1 as SGHTA and CDR2 as FQGNSA. The CDR3 DNA reads as TGTGCCAGCAGCTTAACCCCGGACAGACCTAATGAAAAACTGTTTTTT. Translated: CASSLTPDRPNEKLFF.

The gene calls are TRBV30 and TRBJ1-2; D may be TRBD1 (6 bases). This CDR3 contains 13 residues. Germline V gene data show CDR1 as GTSNPN and CDR2 as SVGIG (reference sequence). Trimming removed 1 base at V and 11 bases at J, with 17 bases between. In DNA, the CDR3 is TGTGCCTGGAGTGCACCCGACAGGTCCACTTACACCTTC. It yields the protein CAWSAPDRSTYTF.

The chain uses TRBV28 and TRBJ2-3, with 7 bases aligning to TRBD1. The CDR3 has 15 amino acids. V trimming: 6 bases; J trimming: 6 bases; junction bases outside the gene matches: 12. Germline values: CDR1 MDHEN, CDR2 SYDVKM. As DNA, the CDR3 is TGTGCCAGCAGCGACCCCTCAAGGGGGCGGGATACGCAGTATTTT. Protein product: CASSDPSRGRDTQYF.

The chain carries TRBV30 and TRBJ1-2; D might be TRBD1 (6 bases). V was pared by 2 bases and J by 4 bases, with 8 bases between. The germline CDR1 and CDR2 sequences are GTSNPN and SVGIG (reference sequence). This CDR3 comprises 12 residues. The DNA for the CDR3 is TGTGCCTGGAGTAAAGGGGGCTATGGCTACACCTTC. It specifies CAWSKGGYGYTF.

Note on this clone: The junction departs from germline at one end; a sequencing error may be responsible. V and J are TRBV5-4 and TRBJ2-2, with a tentative D call TRBD1 (6 bases). CDR3 length equals 15 residues. Per the germline V gene, CDR1 is SGHNT and CDR2 is YYREEE (reference sequence). CDR3 in DNA: TGTGCCAGCAGTTTGGGACACTTAAACACCGGGGAGCTGTTTTTT. It specifies CASSLGHLNTGELFF.

The chain is built from TRBV11-1 and TRBJ2-5, with 14 bases aligning to TRBD2. V shed 1 base and J 5 bases; nucleotides not matched to a gene: 12. The CDR3 has 19 residues. The V gene's germline CDR1 is SGHAT and CDR2 FQDESV (reference sequence). For the CDR3, the DNA is TGTGCCAGCAGCTTAGGGGGAGGGACTAGCGGGAGCGTCAAGGAGACCCAGTACTTC. Translating it yields CASSLGGGTSGSVKETQYF.

This clone was picked up one time. The genes are TRBV7-9 and TRBJ1-1; 10 nucleotides agree with TRBD1. The V gene's germline CDR1 is SEHNR and CDR2 FQNEAQ (reference sequence). The CDR3 has 15 amino acids. Trimming at V came to 1 base and at J to 4 bases, leaving 3 bases not matched to a gene. CDR3 amino acids: CASSLGGQGTTEAFF. CDR3 in DNA: TGTGCCAGCAGCTTAGGGGGACAGGGGACCACTGAAGCTTTCTTT.

The chain is built from TRBV19 and TRBJ2-5, with 7 nucleotides matching TRBD1. This CDR3 spans 15 amino acids. Germline trimming cut 6 bases from V and 0 bases from J; bases unmatched to any gene: 7. CDR1 and CDR2 from the germline V gene are LNHDA and SQIVND (reference sequence). The CDR3 DNA is TGTGCCAGTAGAATACAGGGGCGAGACCAAGAGACCCAGTACTTC. It codes for CASRIQGRDQETQYF.

The genes are TRBV21-1 and TRBJ1-5; the D call of TRBD1 is as the table states it, not checked on the DNA. TRBV21-1 is classified as a pseudogene. CDR3 length: 16 amino acids. The CDR3 protein is CASDLDRGYSNQPQHF. The CDR3 bases are TGTGCCAGTGATTTGGACAGGGGCTATAGCAATCAGCCCCAGCATTTT.

This clone was found a few times. This chain links TRBV5-1 with TRBJ2-3; D uncertain. Germline assignment: CDR1 SGHRS and CDR2 YFSETQ. Trimming removed 2 bases at V and 1 base at J, with 11 bases between. The CDR3 length is 15 residues. CDR3 DNA: TGCGCCAGCAGCTTAGGAACAGATGGCACAGATACGCAGTATTTT. Translation gives CASSLGTDGTDTQYF.

The chain has TRBV4-3 and TRBJ1-4; 10 positions match TRBD1. The germline CDR1 and CDR2 sequences are LGHNA and YSLEER. The V gene end was trimmed by 3 bases and the J gene end by 0 bases; junction bases not matched to a gene: 4. This CDR3 is 17 amino acids long. The CDR3 DNA is TGCGCCAGCAGCCATAGACAGGGGGCAGCAACTAATGAAAAACTGTTTTTT. It encodes CASSHRQGAATNEKLFF.

This clone came up once. The chain carries TRBV19 and TRBJ2-7; the D gene is possibly TRBD1 (5 bases). V dropped 5 bases and J dropped 0 bases, with 14 bases sitting between them. The CDR3 runs to 15 residues. CDR1 is LNHDA and CDR2 is SQIVND in the germline V gene (reference sequence). The CDR3 bases are TGTGCCAGTAGTCCGAACGGACATGGCTCCTACGAGCAGTACTTC. Protein product: CASSPNGHGSYEQYF.

The chain carries TRBV7-3 and TRBJ1-1; 7 bases line up with TRBD1. CDR1 SGHTA and CDR2 FQGTGA come from the germline V gene. Trimming at V came to 2 bases and at J to 1 base, leaving 1 base not matched to a gene. This CDR3 comprises 14 residues. CDR3 DNA sequence: TGTGCCAGCAGCTTAGACAGGGCGAACACTGAAGCTTTCTTT. Encoded protein: CASSLDRANTEAFF.

This clone is a singleton in its sample. V and J are TRBV4-3 and TRBJ2-3; maybe TRBD2 (5 bases). CDR1 and CDR2 (germline): LGHNA, YSLEER. There are 17 residues in the CDR3. V lost 0 bases, J lost 1 base, and 14 bases lay in between. The CDR3 reads CASSQDLLVDGTDTQYF. The CDR3 DNA reads TGCGCCAGCAGCCAAGATCTACTAGTGGATGGCACAGATACGCAGTATTTT.

The chain has TRBV7-6 and TRBJ1-4, with unresolved D. Germline V gene data show CDR1 as SGHVS and CDR2 as FNYEAQ. The V end was cut by 1 base, the J end by 8 bases, with 11 bases between. The CDR3 length is 14 residues. The CDR3 DNA reads TGTGCCAGCAGCTTAGGGTCTGGCGGGGAAAAACTGTTTTTT. This codes for CASSLGSGGEKLFF.

This clone has more than one count but fewer than ten. The rearrangement links TRBV19 to TRBJ2-7; 10 bases are shared with TRBD1. The V gene's germline CDR1 is LNHDA and CDR2 SQIVND (reference sequence). CDR3 length: 14 residues. The V gene end was trimmed by 5 bases and the J gene end by 4 bases; junction bases not matched to a gene: 5. CDR3 sequence: CASSRTGGRYEQYF. The CDR3 DNA reads TGTGCCAGTAGTCGGACAGGGGGTCGATACGAGCAGTACTTC.

The rearrangement uses TRBV28 and TRBJ1-1; D might be TRBD1 (5 bases). The CDR3 spans 13 residues. Trimming took 4 bases from V and 11 from J, leaving 17 bases between them. Germline values: CDR1 MDHEN, CDR2 SYDVKM. The CDR3 reads CASSYTGFLYAFF. CDR3 in DNA: TGTGCCAGCAGTTACACAGGATTTCTTTATGCTTTCTTT.

This CDR3 is CASSLTRDRGTEAFF. The CDR3 DNA reads TGTGCCAGCAGCTTGACCCGGGACAGAGGGACTGAAGCTTTCTTT. The gene calls are TRBV11-3 and TRBJ1-1; TRBD1 aligns across 7 bases. The V gene's germline CDR1 is SGHNT and CDR2 YENEEA. Trimming removed 3 bases from V and 5 bases from J; junction bases left unmatched: 9. The CDR3 totals 15 residues. Full variable domain (missing parts from reference TRBV11-3 and TRBJ1-1): EAGVVQSPRYKIIEKKQPVAFWCNPISGHNTLYWYLQNLGQGPELLIRYENEEAVDDSQLPKDRFSAERLKGVDSTLKIQPAELGDSAVYLCASSLTRDRGTEAFFGQGTRLTVV.

The chain is built from TRBV11-2 and TRBJ2-1, with 9 bases that match TRBD2. The germline CDR1 and CDR2 sequences are SGHAT and FQNNGV. J gave up 6 bases and V 7 bases, and 10 bases lay outside the gene matches. The CDR3 covers 15 residues. This CDR3 is CASTSLAGSLNEQFF. In nucleotides, the CDR3 is TGTGCCAGCACCTCACTAGCGGGTAGTCTCAATGAGCAGTTCTTC.

The V call is TRBV14, the J call TRBJ2-3, with 8 bases identical to TRBD2. Germline CDR1 SGHDN, CDR2 FVKESK. Trimming took 3 bases from V and 3 from J; bases not matched to a gene: 17. The CDR3 consists of 19 residues. CDR3 sequence (DNA): TGTGCCAGCAGCCACCCACGACCGCTGAGCGGGAGATTGACAGATACGCAGTATTTT. The encoded protein is CASSHPRPLSGRLTDTQYF.

In this sample, this clone turned up once. This sequence joins TRBV5-1 and TRBJ2-2, with 7 nucleotides matching TRBD1. V dropped 0 bases and J dropped 7; count of bases not matched to a gene: 3. The CDR3 length is 14 residues. Per the germline V gene, CDR1 is SGHRS and CDR2 is YFSETQ. The CDR3 region is CASSLDRGNGELFF. The CDR3 DNA is TGCGCCAGCAGCTTGGACAGGGGTAACGGGGAGCTGTTTTTT. Full variable domain (outside the CDR3, taken from reference TRBV5-1 and TRBJ2-2): KAGVTQTPRYLIKTRGQQVTLSCSPISGHRSVSWYQQTPGQGLQFLFEYFSETQRNKGNFPGRFSGRQFSNSRSEMNVSTLELGDSALYLCASSLDRGNGELFFGEGSRLTVL.

The chain couples TRBV18 to TRBJ2-2, with TRBD2 as a possible D gene (7 bases). The CDR3 length is 17 residues. Germline loops: CDR1 KGHSH, CDR2 LQKENI. The V end was cut by 6 bases, the J end by 0 bases, with 17 bases between. The CDR3 region is CASSPMGGLANTGELFF. CDR3 DNA: TGTGCCAGCTCCCCGATGGGGGGGCTAGCGAACACCGGGGAGCTGTTTTTT.

V is TRBV21-1 and J is TRBJ1-3. TRBV21-1 is a pseudogene segment. This CDR3 has 18 amino acids. The CDR3 loop reads CASSKEEVGRMDGNTIYF. The CDR3, as DNA: TGTGCCAGCAGCAAAGAGGAGGTAGGCAGGATGGATGGAAACACCATATATTTT.

CDR3 DNA: TGTGCCAGCAGTGATCTGGCCGGGGGCCGGGCCGAGCAGTACTTC. It is translated as CASSDLAGGRAEQYF. The rearrangement links TRBV25-1 to TRBJ2-7; D is perhaps TRBD1 or TRBD2 (6 bases each). Germline CDR1 is MGHDK and CDR2 is SYGVNS. Trimming shortened V by 3 bases and J by 6 bases, and 18 bases separated the two germline ends. The CDR3 has 15 amino acids.

The V and J genes are TRBV18 and TRBJ2-3; 9 bases fit TRBD1. V was pared by 5 bases and J by 2 bases, with 5 bases of the junction left unmatched. The CDR3 runs to 15 residues. Germline assignment: CDR1 KGHSH and CDR2 LQKENI. The CDR3 loop is CASSTGTGITDTQYF. DNA of the CDR3: TGTGCCAGCTCAACCGGGACAGGGATCACAGATACGCAGTATTTT.

The chain has TRBV7-9 and TRBJ2-5; D is unresolved. The CDR3 has 16 amino acids. Germline assignment: CDR1 SEHNR and CDR2 FQNEAQ (reference sequence). The V end was cut by 0 bases, the J end by 6 bases, with 17 bases between. The CDR3 nucleotides read TGTGCCAGCAGCTTAGCGCGGAGTACGGCCCAGCAGACCCAGTACTTC. It translates to CASSLARSTAQQTQYF.

The V call is TRBV2, the J call TRBJ2-5, with D uncertain. Germline V CDR1 and CDR2: SNHLY, FYNNEI. Trimming shortened V by 8 bases and J by 2 bases, and 9 bases separated the two germline ends. The CDR3 spans 12 residues. CDR3 DNA sequence: TGTGCCAGCCGGAAGCTACAAGAGACCCAGTACTTC. Translated, it gives CASRKLQETQYF.

This clone was observed a single time. The J gene is TRBJ2-7, the V gene TRBV7-9; unclear D gene. Trimming removed 0 bases from V and 3 bases from J, with 9 bases in between. The CDR3 has 14 amino acids. Per germline, CDR1 SEHNR and CDR2 FQNEAQ (reference sequence). The CDR3 sequence: CASSLARRGYEQYF. The CDR3 coding sequence is TGTGCCAGCAGCTTAGCGCGAAGAGGCTACGAGCAGTACTTC.

V and J are TRBV2 and TRBJ2-1; unclear D gene. From germline, CDR1 is SNHLY and CDR2 FYNNEI. The CDR3 is 12 residues long. V was pared by 1 base and J by 6 bases, with 4 bases between. CDR3 sequence (DNA): TGTGCCAGCAGTGAAGAAGTCAATGAGCAGTTCTTC. This sequence encodes CASSEEVNEQFF.